The 30 T cell receptor beta chains reported below all come from one sample, sequenced in a study of blood T cells in healthy people across ages. With a J-beta primer mix and a sample-barcoded 5' primer, a second PCR ran roughly 6 to 11 cycles. One entry per CDR3 protein results from TCRdb running MiXCR on the 5' RACE reads. This sample has around 800,000 distinct CDR3 sequences; 35% to 50% occur once, and the top ten carry about a sixth. The sequencing sample was made of blood. The origin of the receptors is a man older than 75 in good health.

This clonotype was seen more than once but under ten times. This chain links TRBV5-1 with TRBJ2-7; D may be TRBD2 (6 bases). The CDR3 loop spans 14 amino acids. Germline CDR1 and CDR2: SGHRS and YFSETQ. V was trimmed by 0 bases and J by 4 bases, leaving 11 bases between them. The CDR3 DNA follows: TGCGCCAGCAGCTTGGCCACGGGAGAATACGAGCAGTACTTC. Protein product: CASSLATGEYEQYF.

The chain couples TRBV2 to TRBJ2-5; D remains unclear. The CDR3 has 12 residues. Trimming removed 4 bases from V and 4 bases from J, with 7 bases in between. The germline CDR1 and CDR2 sequences are SNHLY and FYNNEI. In DNA, the CDR3 is TGTGCCAGCAGTGTCTTAGGAGAGACCCAGTACTTC. It yields the protein CASSVLGETQYF.

This clonotype was counted only a few times. V is TRBV20-1 and J is TRBJ2-1; 9 bases are a match to TRBD2. Germline CDR1 is DFQATT and CDR2 is SNEGSKA (reference sequence). This CDR3 spans 13 amino acids. The V segment lost 1 base and the J segment 8 bases; nucleotides outside the gene matches: 3. CDR3 region: CSARGLAGYEQFF. The CDR3 DNA reads as TGCAGTGCTAGAGGTCTAGCGGGATATGAGCAGTTCTTC.

The J gene is TRBJ1-2, the V gene TRBV5-1, with D tentatively TRBD1 (5 bases). Germline loops: CDR1 SGHRS, CDR2 YFSETQ. The ends were cut back, 1 base at V and 8 bases at J, with 12 bases in the middle. There are 13 residues in the CDR3. The CDR3 DNA sequence: TGCGCCAGCAGCTTGCATGCGGGGGAGGGCTACACCTTC. Translation gives CASSLHAGEGYTF.

This clonotype has more than one count but fewer than ten. This chain connects TRBV7-2 to TRBJ2-7; a weak D match, TRBD2 (6 bases). V was cut by 1 base and J by 3 bases, with 13 bases left in between. Per the germline V gene, CDR1 is SGHTA and CDR2 is FQGNSA. The CDR3 is 15 amino acids. This CDR3 is CASSLVGGEIYEQYF. Here the CDR3 DNA reads TGTGCCAGCAGCTTAGTTGGAGGGGAGATCTACGAGCAGTACTTC.

In its sample, this clonotype was seen a few times. V gene TRBV28 combines with J gene TRBJ2-7; D gene uncertain. Germline loops: CDR1 MDHEN, CDR2 SYDVKM. Trimming pared 6 bases from V and 0 bases from J, leaving 12 bases between. This CDR3 region has 14 residues. The CDR3 DNA follows: TGTGCCAGCAGCCCTCCAAGTTACTCCTACGAGCAGTACTTC. This gives the protein CASSPPSYSYEQYF.

This clonotype was recorded a few times. The V gene is TRBV5-1, the J gene TRBJ2-5; D is uncertain. Germline V CDR1 and CDR2: SGHRS, YFSETQ. The V gene lost 4 bases and the J gene lost 7 bases, with 14 bases spanning the gap. The CDR3 totals 13 residues. CDR3 coding DNA: TGCGCCAGCAGCGTGGACGGGCTAGGGACCCAGTACTTC. Protein sequence: CASSVDGLGTQYF.

The chain joins TRBV6-6 to TRBJ1-5; no clear D. CDR1 MNHNY and CDR2 SVGAGI come from the germline V gene (reference sequence). V was clipped by 6 bases and J by 2 bases, with 8 bases between them. This CDR3 has 13 residues. CDR3 amino acids: CASSPAGNQPQHF. The CDR3 bases are TGTGCCAGCAGCCCTGCTGGCAATCAGCCCCAGCATTTT.

This chain joins TRBV12-3 or TRBV12-4 and TRBJ1-6; D is perhaps TRBD1 (5 bases). This CDR3 contains 13 residues. The V gene lost 1 base and the J gene lost 13 bases, with 11 bases spanning the gap. In DNA, the CDR3 is TGTGCCAGCAGTTTAGGACGGGACCGTCCCCTCCACTTT. Amino acids: CASSLGRDRPLHF.

This chain uses TRBV29-1 with TRBJ1-3, with D uncertain. Germline V gene lookup returns CDR1 SQVTM and CDR2 ANQGSEA. The V end lost 7 bases, the J end lost 0 bases, and 16 bases lay between the germline ends. The CDR3 has 15 residues. As DNA, the CDR3 is TGCAGCGCCCGGGCGGCCAGCTTCTCTGGAAACACCATATATTTT. Encoded protein: CSARAASFSGNTIYF. Full variable domain (rest looked up from reference TRBV29-1 and TRBJ1-3): SAVISQKPSRDICQRGTSLTIQCQVDSQVTMMFWYRQQPGQSLTLIATANQGSEATYESGFVIDKFPISRPNLTFSTLTVSNMSPEDSSIYLCSARAASFSGNTIYFGEGSWLTVV.

There are a few counts of this clonotype. This rearrangement joins TRBV29-1 to TRBJ1-1; D gene ambiguous. This CDR3 region has 13 residues. The germline V gene encodes CDR1 SQVTM and CDR2 ANQGSEA. V lost 7 bases, J lost 0 bases, and 12 bases lay in between. CDR3 coding DNA: TGCAGCGACCGTGGATTCATGAACACTGAAGCTTTCTTT. Translating gives CSDRGFMNTEAFF.

V is TRBV28 and J is TRBJ2-6; TRBD1 might be the D (5 bases). V lost 3 bases and J 4 bases, leaving 10 bases between the germline ends. The CDR3 runs 15 residues. Germline V CDR1 and CDR2: MDHEN, SYDVKM. The CDR3 DNA is TGTGCCAGCAGTTTGGGGCAGGACGGGGCCAACGTCCTGACTTTC. This translates into CASSLGQDGANVLTF.

In regard to this clonotype: A much larger clonotype is one base distant, so this may be a read error. This chain connects TRBV5-5 to TRBJ2-7; D may be TRBD1 or TRBD2 (5 bases each). The V gene's germline CDR1 is SGHKS and CDR2 YYEKEE (reference sequence). The CDR3 is 14 residues long. With 4 bases removed from V and 0 bases from J, the gap between germline ends came to 11 bases. The DNA for the CDR3 is TGTGCCAGCAGCCATTCGGGGCCCTCCTACGAGCAGTACTTC. The encoded protein is CASSHSGPSYEQYF.

This clonotype was seen a few times. V gene TRBV3-1 combines with J gene TRBJ2-5, with 11 bases that match TRBD2. The CDR3 contains 14 residues. V lost 0 bases, J lost 12 bases, and 6 bases stayed unmatched. Germline V gene sequence: CDR1 LGHDT, CDR2 YNNKEL (reference sequence). DNA of the CDR3: TGTGCCAGCAGCCAAGATATGGCTAGCGGGAGGAAGTACTTC. Translating it yields CASSQDMASGRKYF.

With respect to this clonotype: At one end the junction does not follow the germline gene, possibly because of a read error. V gene TRBV29-1 combines with J gene TRBJ2-1; 11 nucleotides align to TRBD1. The CDR3 length is 14 residues. The germline gives CDR1 SQVTM, CDR2 ANQGSEA. CDR3 nucleotide sequence: TGCAGCGTCGAAGGACAGGGGGCTTACAATGAGCAGTTCTTC. Translating it yields CSVEGQGAYNEQFF.

Worth noting for this clonotype: A much more abundant neighbour one base away suggests this may be a read error. The chain carries TRBV2 and TRBJ2-1, with unresolved D. Germline V gene sequence: CDR1 SNHLY, CDR2 FYNNEI. CDR3 size: 12 residues. In nucleotides, the CDR3 is TGTGCCAGCAGTGCGGCCTACTATGAGCAGTTCTTC. Translation gives CASSAAYYEQFF. The full variable domain, its missing parts supplied by reference TRBV2 and TRBJ2-1, is EPEVTQTPSHQVTQMGQEVILRCVPISNHLYFYWYRQILGQKVEFLVSFYNNEISEKSEIFDDQFSVERPDGSNFTLKIRSTKLEDSAMYFCASSAAYYEQFFGPGTRLTVL.

This clonotype showed up just a few times. The gene calls are TRBV12-3 or TRBV12-4 and TRBJ2-5; 8 bases match TRBD2. J lost 4 bases, V lost 3 bases, and 7 bases had no gene match. There are 15 residues in the CDR3. The DNA for the CDR3 is TGTGCCAGCAGTTTCCATCGGGAGGGCCCAGAGACCCAGTACTTC. This gives the protein CASSFHREGPETQYF.

This clonotype was picked up a small number of times. The genes are TRBV28 and TRBJ2-4, with 9 nucleotides matching TRBD1. The CDR3 is made up of 16 amino acids. V gave up 5 bases and J gave up 2 bases; unmatched junction bases: 7. Germline V gene data show CDR1 as MDHEN and CDR2 as SYDVKM. CDR3 nucleotide sequence: TGTGCCAGCAGTACCACAGGGGGCGCTCCCAAAAACATTCAGTACTTC. This codes for CASSTTGGAPKNIQYF. Drawing the rest from reference TRBV28 and TRBJ2-4, the complete variable domain is DVKVTQSSRYLVKRTGEKVFLECVQDMDHENMFWYRQDPGLGLRLIYFSYDVKMKEKGDIPEGYSVSREKKERFSLILESASTNQTSMYLCASSTTGGAPKNIQYFGAGTRLSVL.

V usage is TRBV6-2 or TRBV6-3 and J usage is TRBJ2-7, with 8 bases lining up with TRBD1. Per germline, CDR1 MNHEY and CDR2 SVGEGT. V was clipped by 6 bases and J by 6 bases; unmatched bases: 13. CDR3 size: 15 residues. CDR3: CASSRAGTGMSEQYF. The CDR3 nucleotides read TGTGCCAGCAGCCGAGCCGGGACAGGAATGTCCGAGCAGTACTTC.

The chain is built from TRBV20-1 and TRBJ2-4; D remains unclear. V dropped 2 bases and J dropped 0 bases, with 8 bases sitting between them. This CDR3 has 14 amino acids. From germline, CDR1 is DFQATT and CDR2 SNEGSKA (reference sequence). The CDR3 here is CSARSHLAKNIQYF. The CDR3 region has the DNA TGCAGTGCTAGATCTCACCTAGCCAAAAACATTCAGTACTTC.

V and J are TRBV30 and TRBJ2-7; D is ambiguous. Germline CDR1 reads GTSNPN; CDR2 reads SVGIG (reference sequence). The CDR3 sequence is 11 residues long. Trimming pared 3 bases from V and 2 bases from J, leaving 5 bases between. CDR3 bases: TGTGCCTGGAGGTCCGCCTACGAGCAGTACTTC. It codes for CAWRSAYEQYF.

Many counts were recorded for this clonotype. The V gene is TRBV20-1, the J gene TRBJ2-3, with no clear D. This CDR3 has 14 residues. The germline V and J ends were trimmed by 5 bases and 4 bases, with 16 bases remaining between them. CDR1 and CDR2 from the germline V gene are DFQATT and SNEGSKA (reference sequence). The CDR3 DNA reads TGCAGTGCTTTGACCCCGGGCCGGGCAGATACGCAGTATTTT. Translated, it gives CSALTPGRADTQYF.

V is TRBV29-1 and J is TRBJ1-1, with 7 nucleotides matching TRBD1. V lost 3 bases and J lost 4; bases outside the gene matches: 5. The germline V gene has CDR1 SQVTM and CDR2 ANQGSEA. The length of the CDR3 is 13 residues. The CDR3 bases are TGCAGCGTTGATAAGGGGGCTGCCACTGAAGCTTTCTTT. It codes for CSVDKGAATEAFF.

This chain links TRBV29-1 with TRBJ1-4; D is possibly TRBD1 (6 bases). The germline V gene has CDR1 SQVTM and CDR2 ANQGSEA. The length of the CDR3 is 15 residues. V was cut by 0 bases and J by 7 bases, with 15 bases left in between. CDR3 bases: TGCAGCGTTGAAGACGTGGGGGGCATAGGTGAAAAACTGTTTTTT. Encoded protein: CSVEDVGGIGEKLFF.

This rearrangement joins TRBV5-1 to TRBJ2-3; 11 bases match TRBD1. CDR1 SGHRS and CDR2 YFSETQ come from the germline V gene. CDR3 size: 16 residues. With V trimmed by 3 bases and J by 6 bases, 9 bases remained unmatched. This chain's CDR3 is CASSYGQGARRDTQYF. The CDR3 region has the DNA TGCGCCAGCAGCTACGGACAGGGGGCGCGTAGGGATACGCAGTATTTT.

In this sample, this clonotype turned up many times. The rearrangement joins TRBV11-2 to TRBJ1-2; no reliable D call. V was clipped by 0 bases and J by 4 bases, with 12 bases between them. The CDR3 spans 15 residues. Germline assignment: CDR1 SGHAT and CDR2 FQNNGV. As DNA, the CDR3 is TGTGCCAGCAGCTTAGATAGGGTTCGAGGCTATGGCTACACCTTC. Protein product: CASSLDRVRGYGYTF.

The chain employs TRBV5-1 and TRBJ2-7; D unclear. The V and J ends lost 4 bases and 4 bases respectively, with 21 bases between them. Germline V lookup: CDR1 SGHRS, CDR2 YFSETQ. This CDR3 is built from 16 residues. CDR3 sequence: CASSMPTQLTKYEQYF. The CDR3 region has the DNA TGCGCCAGCAGCATGCCGACTCAACTGACAAAGTACGAGCAGTACTTC.

This clonotype was counted only a few times. V is TRBV7-3 and J is TRBJ2-3; a possible D gene is TRBD1 (6 bases). Trimming shortened V by 5 bases and J by 3 bases, and 15 bases separated the two germline ends. The CDR3 spans 15 residues. CDR1 and CDR2 (germline): SGHTA, FQGTGA. The CDR3, as DNA: TGTGCCAGCAGCCCCTCGGATAGGGGGACAGATACGCAGTATTTT. Protein product: CASSPSDRGTDTQYF.

The rearrangement uses TRBV7-2 and TRBJ1-6; no clear D. This CDR3 has 16 amino acids. CDR1 SGHTA and CDR2 FQGNSA come from the germline V gene. Between the trimmed V and J ends, which lost 1 base and 7 bases, there was a span of 14 bases. CDR3 DNA: TGTGCCAGCAGCTTAGAGTCTGGGAGGCTAAATTCACCCCTCCACTTT. Protein: CASSLESGRLNSPLHF.

This clonotype appeared a few times. This chain uses TRBV9 with TRBJ2-1; 8 nucleotides match TRBD2. The CDR3 runs to 14 residues. Germline CDR1 and CDR2: SGDLS and YYNGEE. V lost 0 bases, J lost 7 bases, and 3 bases stayed unmatched. As DNA, the CDR3 is TGTGCCAGCAGCGTAGACAGCGGGAGAAATGAGCAGTTCTTC. As protein: CASSVDSGRNEQFF.